A selection of T cell receptor beta chains follows, all from one sample in a study of radiotherapy plus CTLA-4 blockade in lung cancer. Repertoires were generated with immunoSEQ multiplex PCR, while TCRdb's copy carries only in-frame clones and drops some. This table has approximately 65,000 clones, roughly 80% appearing once. The sequences come from peripheral blood, collected from a patient treated with radiotherapy plus ipilimumab. The source is a human donor with non-small cell lung cancer who had a complete response to radiotherapy plus ipilimumab. CDR3s include the opening cysteine and the closing phenylalanine or tryptophan. A D gene is named only where the DNA matches it firmly. Size tells how often a clone was seen (once, few, many) or the class of an expanded clone, and some rows leave it out.

>TRBJ2-5|TRBV12-5|-|TRBD1
CASGWGQGKETQYF
TGTGCTAGTGGTTGGGGACAGGGGAAGGAGACCCAGTACTTC
>TRBJ2-7|TRBV19|few|TRBD1
CASSTKGQVGYEQYF
TGTGCCAGTAGTACTAAAGGACAGGTGGGCTACGAGCAGTACTTC
>TRBJ2-6|TRBV5-6|-|-
CASSLFGTGNGGVLTF
TGTGCCAGCAGCTTGTTCGGTACGGGTAACGGGGGCGTCCTGACTTTC
>TRBJ2-4|TRBV15|-|-
CATSPDRTSAKNIQYF
TGTGCCACCAGCCCAGACAGGACCTCAGCCAAAAACATTCAGTACTTC
>TRBJ1-3|TRBV7-7|few|-
CASSLSGEAGNTIYF
TGTGCTAGCAGCTTGTCGGGGGAGGCTGGAAACACCATATATTTT
>TRBJ1-2|TRBV19|-|-
CASSITGSLSYGYTF
TGTGCCAGTAGTATTACCGGCAGTTTGAGCTATGGCTACACCTTC
>TRBJ2-5|TRBV18|-|-
CASSPLLSTQETQYF
TGTGCCAGCTCACCTCTCCTGAGTACCCAAGAGACCCAGTACTTC
>TRBJ1-2|TRBV10-3|-|TRBD1
CAISELDRANGYTF
TGTGCCATCAGTGAGCTAGACAGGGCGAATGGCTACACCTTC
>TRBJ1-3|TRBV9|-|-
CASSVAGSGNTIYF
TGTGCCAGCAGCGTAGCGGGCTCTGGAAACACCATATATTTT
>TRBJ1-1|TRBV28|-|-
CASSPATEAFF
TGTGCCAGCAGTCCGGCCACTGAAGCTTTCTTT
>TRBJ1-2|TRBV5-1|few|TRBD1
CASSGDRGHFYGYTF
TGCGCCAGCAGCGGCGACAGGGGGCACTTCTATGGCTACACCTTC
>TRBJ2-1|TRBV4-3|-|TRBD2
CASSAGGLANNEQFF
TGCGCCAGCAGCGCAGGGGGACTAGCCAACAATGAGCAGTTCTTC
>TRBJ2-2|TRBV25-1|-|-
CASSPMGGPGELFF
TGTGCCAGCAGTCCCATGGGGGGGCCCGGGGAGCTGTTTTTT
>TRBJ2-3|TRBV9|-|-
CASSVGPVTDTQYF
TGTGCCAGCAGCGTAGGCCCAGTCACAGATACGCAGTATTTT
>TRBJ1-2|TRBV7-9|-|TRBD1
CASSSWDRARGYTF
TGTGCCAGCAGCTCCTGGGACAGGGCTCGTGGCTACACCTTC
>TRBJ1-2|TRBV7-2|-|-
CASSQTGFYGGYTF
TGTGCCAGCAGCCAGACGGGGTTCTACGGTGGCTACACCTTC
>TRBJ2-2|TRBV4-3|few|-
CASSQDRTGELFF
TGCGCCAGCAGCCAAGATAGAACCGGGGAGCTGTTTTTT
>TRBJ1-2|TRBV6-1|-|TRBD1
CASSPDRAYGYTF
TGTGCCAGCAGCCCGGACAGGGCTTATGGCTACACCTTC
>TRBJ1-2|TRBV9|-|TRBD1
CASSYNRDRADYGYTF
TGTGCCAGCAGCTATAACCGGGACAGGGCAGATTATGGCTACACCTTC
>TRBJ2-1|TRBV6-6|-|-
CASSLAGEQFF
TGTGCCAGCAGTCTTGCGGGTGAGCAGTTCTTC
>TRBJ1-5|TRBV19|once|TRBD1
CASSHQGTGMGNQPQHF
TGTGCCAGTAGTCATCAGGGGACAGGGATGGGCAATCAGCCCCAGCATTTT
>TRBJ2-4|TRBV7-2|-|TRBD1
CASSPSGTGHIQYF
TGTGCCAGCAGCCCGTCCGGGACAGGTCACATTCAGTACTTC
>TRBJ2-3|TRBV10-1|-|TRBD1
CASSASGGQGEDTQYF
TGCGCCAGCAGTGCCTCGGGGGGACAGGGGGAAGATACGCAGTATTTT
>TRBJ2-7|TRBV7-8|-|-
CASSLAQGPKPVDEQYF
TGTGCCAGCAGCTTAGCACAAGGACCTAAACCCGTCGACGAGCAGTACTTC
>TRBJ2-3|TRBV2|-|TRBD2
CASSRLAGPSSTDTQYF
TGTGCCAGCAGTAGACTAGCAGGCCCCTCTAGCACAGATACGCAGTATTTT
>TRBJ2-1|TRBV6-1|-|TRBD2
CASSEIITSGSVDNEQFF
TGTGCCAGCAGTGAAATTATTACTAGCGGGAGTGTAGACAATGAGCAGTTCTTC
>TRBJ2-1|TRBV7-9|-|-
CASRSDHNEQFF
TGTGCCAGCAGAAGCGACCACAATGAGCAGTTCTTC
>TRBJ1-1|TRBV5-1|-|-
CASSPGGQNTEAFF
TGCGCCAGCAGCCCGGGGGGACAGAACACTGAAGCTTTCTTT
>TRBJ1-1|TRBV28|-|-
CASSLNRETEAFF
TGTGCCAGCAGTTTGAACAGGGAGACTGAAGCTTTCTTT
>TRBJ1-1|TRBV18|-|TRBD1
CASSRTGGFAEAFF
TGTGCCAGCTCTCGGACAGGGGGCTTCGCCGAAGCTTTCTTT
>TRBJ2-3|TRBV5-6|-|-
CASSSRLGVGDTQYF
TGTGCCAGCAGCTCTAGGTTGGGGGTTGGGGATACGCAGTATTTT
>TRBJ2-5|TRBV7-9|once|TRBD1
CASSSRGQGGQETQYF
TGTGCCAGCAGCTCCCGAGGACAGGGAGGACAAGAGACCCAGTACTTC
>TRBJ2-1|TRBV7-9|-|TRBD2
CASSLVGGGNEQFF
TGTGCCAGCAGCTTAGTAGGCGGGGGAAATGAGCAGTTCTTC
>TRBJ2-7|TRBV11-2|-|-
CASSLWGSYEQYF
TGTGCCAGCAGCTTATGGGGCTCCTACGAGCAGTACTTC
>TRBJ2-4|TRBV19|-|TRBD2
CASSGTSVAKNIQYF
TGTGCCAGTAGTGGGACTAGCGTCGCCAAAAACATTCAGTACTTC
>TRBJ1-5|TRBV19|-|-
CASKEQGGNQPQHF
TGTGCCAGTAAGGAACAGGGAGGCAATCAGCCCCAGCATTTT
>TRBJ1-2|TRBV7-2|-|-
CASSLGRWGGYTF
TGTGCCAGCAGCTTAGGGAGATGGGGTGGCTACACCTTC
>TRBJ1-1|TRBV27|-|-
CASSQFINTEAFF
TGTGCCAGCAGTCAATTCATCAACACTGAAGCTTTCTTT
>TRBJ1-2|TRBV18|-|-
CASSPGGRGLQDYGYTF
TGTGCCAGCTCACCCGGGGGCAGGGGATTGCAGGACTATGGCTACACCTTC
>TRBJ1-5|TRBV7-2|-|TRBD1
CASSQGQTWNQPQHF
TGTGCCAGCAGCCAGGGACAGACATGGAATCAGCCCCAGCATTTT
>TRBJ1-2|TRBV18|-|-
CASSPQGGGSGYTF
TGTGCCAGCTCACCACAAGGCGGCGGGTCAGGCTACACCTTC
>TRBJ1-1|TRBV13|-|-
CASSLGGKSTEAFF
TGTGCCAGCAGCTTAGGAGGGAAAAGCACTGAAGCTTTCTTT
>TRBJ1-1|TRBV6-5|few|-
CASSRQLNTEAFF
TGTGCCAGCAGCCGACAGTTGAACACTGAAGCTTTCTTT
>TRBJ1-5|TRBV19|-|-
CASSRGKHPRVDQPQHF
TGTGCCAGTAGTAGAGGGAAACACCCCAGAGTCGATCAGCCCCAGCATTTT
>TRBJ1-2|TRBV7-6|-|-
CATRGGNYGYTF
TGTGCCACCCGGGGGGGGAACTATGGCTACACCTTC
>TRBJ1-5|TRBV7-2|few|-
CASRGPGNQPQHF
TGTGCCAGCAGAGGGCCAGGTAATCAGCCCCAGCATTTT
>TRBJ1-2|TRBV5-4|-|-
CASSLWLRDYGYTF
TGTGCCAGCAGCCTTTGGCTTCGGGACTATGGCTACACCTTC
>TRBJ2-1|TRBV19|few|-
CASTPLRGRYNEQFF
TGTGCCAGTACTCCTCTCAGAGGGAGGTACAATGAGCAGTTCTTC